A selection of T cell receptor beta chains follows, all from one sample in a study of T cell repertoires in cytomegalovirus infection. MiXCR, applied by TCRdb to the reads, yields one record per CDR3 protein. This table has 640,000 or so distinct CDR3 sequences, roughly 30% appearing once. These TCRs' antigens remain unknown. The source was cultured PBMCs, collected from culture after CMV antigen stimulation. The receptors here all came from a human donor in good health (CMV status not recorded). Some clones in this sample may be carry-over from other donors' samples. Each CDR3 is given with its conserved first and last residue. Fields, in order: clone size, V gene, D gene, J gene, CDR3 protein, CDR3 DNA. D genes are given only for firm matches. For some rows the clone size is stated as once, few or many, or as a class when expanded; others skip it.

clone_size: many; v_call: TRBV18; d_call: NA; j_call: TRBJ1-1; cdr3_aa: CASSPRGSTEAFF; cdr3_nt: TGTGCCAGCAGCCCCCGAGGTTCCACTGAAGCTTTCTTT
clone_size: NA; v_call: TRBV5-6; d_call: NA; j_call: TRBJ2-4; cdr3_aa: CASSFRGLAKNIQYF; cdr3_nt: TGTGCCAGCAGCTTTAGGGGATTAGCCAAAAACATTCAGTACTTC
clone_size: NA; v_call: TRBV23-1; d_call: NA; j_call: TRBJ1-5; cdr3_aa: CASSQFLQNQPQHF; cdr3_nt: TGCGCCAGCAGTCAATTCCTCCAGAATCAGCCCCAGCATTTT
clone_size: few; v_call: TRBV7-8; d_call: NA; j_call: TRBJ2-7; cdr3_aa: CASSIRDDWYEQYF; cdr3_nt: TGTGCCAGCAGCATCCGGGACGATTGGTACGAGCAGTACTTC
clone_size: NA; v_call: TRBV9; d_call: TRBD2; j_call: TRBJ2-2; cdr3_aa: CASSVVPHGGLAGGLARNTGELFF; cdr3_nt: TGTGCCAGCAGCGTAGTTCCCCATGGGGGACTAGCGGGAGGATTGGCGAGGAACACCGGGGAGCTGTTTTTT
clone_size: few; v_call: TRBV7-2; d_call: NA; j_call: TRBJ2-7; cdr3_aa: CASSSTVTVSYEQYF; cdr3_nt: TGTGCCAGCAGCTCCACTGTGACAGTTTCCTACGAGCAGTACTTC
clone_size: few; v_call: TRBV4-2; d_call: NA; j_call: TRBJ2-1; cdr3_aa: CASSQDVQGWGEQFF; cdr3_nt: TGTGCCAGCAGCCAAGATGTACAGGGTTGGGGTGAGCAGTTCTTC
clone_size: many; v_call: TRBV19; d_call: NA; j_call: TRBJ2-1; cdr3_aa: CASSRGGVYNEQFF; cdr3_nt: TGTGCCAGTAGTCGCGGCGGGGTCTACAATGAGCAGTTCTTC
clone_size: few; v_call: TRBV27; d_call: NA; j_call: TRBJ1-2; cdr3_aa: CASSLSTGRYGYTF; cdr3_nt: TGTGCCAGCAGTTTATCGACGGGCAGATATGGCTACACCTTC
clone_size: many; v_call: TRBV7-7; d_call: NA; j_call: TRBJ2-1; cdr3_aa: CASSQEGGNEQFF; cdr3_nt: TGTGCCAGCAGCCAAGAAGGCGGGAATGAGCAGTTCTTC
clone_size: few; v_call: TRBV10-3; d_call: NA; j_call: TRBJ1-1; cdr3_aa: CAIGGLNTEAFF; cdr3_nt: TGTGCCATCGGGGGGTTGAACACTGAAGCTTTCTTT
clone_size: many; v_call: TRBV6-2/TRBV6-3; d_call: NA; j_call: TRBJ2-5; cdr3_aa: CASSYSETQYF; cdr3_nt: TGTGCCAGCAGCTATTCGGAGACCCAGTACTTC
clone_size: NA; v_call: TRBV19; d_call: NA; j_call: TRBJ1-5; cdr3_aa: CASSMQGIVNNQPQHF; cdr3_nt: TGTGCCAGTAGTATGCAGGGAATTGTTAACAATCAGCCCCAGCATTTT
clone_size: NA; v_call: TRBV19; d_call: TRBD2; j_call: TRBJ2-3; cdr3_aa: CASNGPTSGRALDTQYF; cdr3_nt: TGTGCCAGTAACGGACCGACTAGCGGGAGGGCCTTAGATACGCAGTATTTT
clone_size: few; v_call: TRBV30; d_call: NA; j_call: TRBJ2-7; cdr3_aa: CAWGHNLGQYF; cdr3_nt: TGTGCCTGGGGACATAATCTCGGGCAGTACTTC
clone_size: NA; v_call: TRBV4-2; d_call: NA; j_call: TRBJ1-1; cdr3_aa: CASSQGLWQGIVETEAFF; cdr3_nt: TGTGCCAGCAGCCAAGGATTGTGGCAGGGGATAGTAGAGACTGAAGCTTTCTTT
clone_size: NA; v_call: TRBV20-1; d_call: TRBD1; j_call: TRBJ2-7; cdr3_aa: CSARDRGYYEQYF; cdr3_nt: TGCAGTGCCAGGGACAGGGGATACTACGAGCAGTACTTC
clone_size: NA; v_call: TRBV12-3/TRBV12-4; d_call: NA; j_call: TRBJ1-5; cdr3_aa: CASSLGHDYQPQHF; cdr3_nt: TGTGCCAGCAGTTTGGGGCACGACTATCAGCCCCAGCATTTT
clone_size: few; v_call: TRBV5-1; d_call: TRBD2; j_call: TRBJ2-2; cdr3_aa: CASSLEGTSPPGELFF; cdr3_nt: TGCGCCAGCAGCTTGGAAGGGACTAGTCCCCCCGGGGAGCTGTTTTTT
clone_size: NA; v_call: TRBV20-1; d_call: NA; j_call: TRBJ2-3; cdr3_aa: CSAQRADTQYF; cdr3_nt: TGCAGTGCCCAAAGGGCGGATACGCAGTATTTT
clone_size: NA; v_call: TRBV7-2; d_call: NA; j_call: TRBJ1-3; cdr3_aa: CASSLQPSQSGNTIYF; cdr3_nt: TGTGCCAGCAGCCTGCAGCCCTCACAGTCTGGAAACACCATATATTTT
clone_size: NA; v_call: TRBV6-1; d_call: NA; j_call: TRBJ1-2; cdr3_aa: CASSEPIKRARYGYTF; cdr3_nt: TGTGCCAGCAGTGAACCGATTAAGAGGGCCCGTTATGGCTACACCTTC
clone_size: NA; v_call: TRBV6-6; d_call: NA; j_call: TRBJ1-4; cdr3_aa: CASEDSPTNEKLFF; cdr3_nt: TGTGCCAGTGAGGACAGCCCAACTAATGAAAAACTGTTTTTT
clone_size: NA; v_call: TRBV5-6; d_call: NA; j_call: TRBJ1-5; cdr3_aa: CASSLAGHSNQPQHF; cdr3_nt: TGTGCCAGCAGCTTGGCCGGACATAGCAATCAGCCCCAGCATTTT
clone_size: NA; v_call: TRBV5-6; d_call: TRBD2; j_call: TRBJ2-1; cdr3_aa: CASRGGDEQFF; cdr3_nt: TGTGCCAGCCGGGGAGGGGATGAGCAGTTCTTC
clone_size: NA; v_call: TRBV5-4; d_call: TRBD2; j_call: TRBJ2-7; cdr3_aa: CASSQYGGGSSYEQYF; cdr3_nt: TGTGCCAGCAGCCAATACGGCGGGGGGAGCTCCTACGAGCAGTACTTC
clone_size: few; v_call: TRBV7-8; d_call: NA; j_call: TRBJ2-5; cdr3_aa: CASSTISGTQYF; cdr3_nt: TGTGCCAGCAGCACTATCAGTGGGACCCAGTACTTC
clone_size: NA; v_call: TRBV18; d_call: NA; j_call: TRBJ2-7; cdr3_aa: CASSGVVSYEQYF; cdr3_nt: TGTGCCAGCTCCGGGGTTGTTTCCTACGAGCAGTACTTC
clone_size: many; v_call: TRBV7-2; d_call: NA; j_call: TRBJ1-2; cdr3_aa: CASSLGGQPNYGYTF; cdr3_nt: TGTGCCAGCAGCTTAGGAGGACAGCCTAACTATGGCTACACCTTC
clone_size: NA; v_call: TRBV5-4; d_call: NA; j_call: TRBJ2-7; cdr3_aa: CASGHRDTTYEQYF; cdr3_nt: TGTGCCAGCGGCCACCGGGACACAACCTACGAGCAGTACTTC
clone_size: NA; v_call: TRBV20-1; d_call: NA; j_call: TRBJ2-1; cdr3_aa: CSARQSSQTIWQFF; cdr3_nt: TGCAGTGCGAGGCAGAGTAGCCAAACGATTTGGCAGTTCTTC
clone_size: few; v_call: TRBV12-3/TRBV12-4; d_call: NA; j_call: TRBJ2-5; cdr3_aa: CASSVDEGETQYF; cdr3_nt: TGTGCCAGCAGTGTGGACGAAGGGGAGACCCAGTACTTC
clone_size: once; v_call: TRBV6-6; d_call: NA; j_call: TRBJ1-2; cdr3_aa: CASSYSTFAWDYTF; cdr3_nt: TGTGCCAGCAGTTACTCTACATTTGCGTGGGACTACACCTTC